This passage covers 14 T cell receptor beta chains from one sample sequenced in a study of T cell repertoires in cytomegalovirus infection (dated by TCRdb to about 2019). What this sample's treatment or condition label stands for: in vitro stimulation with specific CMV peptide epitopes to enrich CMV-specific T cells. The sample was run on an Illumina HiSeq 1500. TCRdb reran the public reads through fastp at Q25 and MiXCR, keeping productive beta chains. Each record represents a unique CDR3 protein, reported with the most common genes and DNA among its rows. This sample holds about 830,000 distinct CDR3 sequences; around a third were observed only once. Of the sample, 12% is held by the ten largest clones. No antigens are known for them. The specimen was cultured CD8+ T cells from PBMCs, collected from culture after CMV antigen stimulation. The receptors here all came from a human donor in good health (CMV status not recorded). Some clones in this sample may be carry-over from other donors' samples.

On this clonotype itself: Sequence at one end of the junction differs from germline and may be a read error. The chain is built from TRBV5-3 and TRBJ2-1; possibly TRBD1 for D (5 bases). TRBV5-3 counts as an open reading frame of uncertain function. The CDR3 runs to 16 residues. For the CDR3, the DNA is TGTGCCAGCAGCTTGGCTCCCAGGGATAAATCCAATGAGCAGTTCTTC. Protein sequence: CASSLAPRDKSNEQFF.

The chain combines TRBV9 with TRBJ2-7; 9 bases align to TRBD1. The J segment lost 6 bases and the V segment lost 4 bases, leaving 8 bases of the junction unmatched. The CDR3 covers 14 residues. Germline V gene lookup returns CDR1 SGDLS and CDR2 YYNGEE. The CDR3 DNA follows: TGTGCCAGCAGCCCCGGGACAGGGACAACCGAGCAGTACGTC. Translation: CASSPGTGTTEQYV.

The V gene is TRBV4-3, the J gene TRBJ2-3; 8 bases match TRBD2. Germline CDR1 is LGHNA and CDR2 is YSLEER. The CDR3 sequence is 16 residues long. V gave up 0 bases and J gave up 0 bases; unmatched junction bases: 2. Written as DNA, the CDR3 is TGCGCCAGCAGCCAAGATGGCGGGGGGAGCACAGATACGCAGTATTTT. This sequence encodes CASSQDGGGSTDTQYF.

This clonotype was seen more than once but under ten times. The chain links TRBV6-5 to TRBJ2-1; perhaps D is TRBD1 or TRBD2 (5 bases each). The CDR3 contains 21 residues. V shed 7 bases and J shed 6 bases, with 37 bases lying between them. CDR1 MNHEY and CDR2 SVGAGI come from the germline V gene. The CDR3 nucleotides are TGTGCCAGCATCCCTAGACCCTCTCTGGCAGGGAGTTACAAAAGGGGCAATGAGCAGTTCTTC. Its protein product is CASIPRPSLAGSYKRGNEQFF.

As concerns this clonotype: A much larger clone is a single base away; this may be a read error. The chain couples TRBV7-4 to TRBJ1-1; perhaps TRBD1 as D (5 bases). The germline CDR1 and CDR2 sequences are SGHVT and SQSDAQ. This CDR3 is 15 amino acids long. CDR3 protein: CTSSLGDSWNTEAFF. For the CDR3, the DNA is TGTACCAGCAGCTTAGGTGACAGCTGGAACACTGAAGCTTTCTTT.

This clonotype was found a few times. The CDR3: CASSQDLAGGREQFF. In nucleotides, the CDR3 is TGCGCCAGCAGCCAAGATCTAGCGGGGGGGCGGGAGCAGTTCTTC. The V gene is TRBV4-1, the J gene TRBJ2-1, with 12 bases that match TRBD2. CDR3 size: 15 residues. After removal of 0 bases from V and 10 bases from J, the junction contained 4 bases not matched to a gene. Germline-derived CDR1 and CDR2 are MGHRA and YSYEKL.

This chain joins TRBV29-1 and TRBJ2-5, with 8 nucleotides matching TRBD1. Looked up from germline, CDR1 is SQVTM and CDR2 is ANQGSEA. The CDR3 spans 14 residues. V lost 3 bases, J lost 4 bases, and 7 bases stayed unmatched. This chain's CDR3 is CSVDRGTGVETQYF. CDR3 coding DNA: TGCAGCGTTGATCGCGGGACAGGAGTAGAGACCCAGTACTTC.

This chain's CDR3 is CASSSPTVAYEQYF. CDR3 coding DNA: TGTGCCAGCAGCTCACCGACTGTTGCCTACGAGCAGTACTTC. This rearrangement joins TRBV7-9 to TRBJ2-7; D remains ambiguous. The CDR3 is made up of 14 amino acids. Germline loops: CDR1 SEHNR, CDR2 FQNEAQ (reference sequence). Trimming pared 4 bases from V and 2 bases from J, leaving 12 bases between. Supplemented by reference TRBV7-9 and TRBJ2-7, the full variable domain reads DTGVSQNPRHKITKRGQNVTFRCDPISEHNRLYWYRQTLGQGPEFLTYFQNEAQLEKSRLLSDRFSAERPKGSFSTLEIQRTEQGDSAMYLCASSSPTVAYEQYFGPGTRLTVT.

V gene TRBV27 combines with J gene TRBJ2-5; either TRBD1 or TRBD2 may fit D (7 bases each). V lost 5 bases and J lost 4, with 17 bases in between. This CDR3 is 15 amino acids long. Germline V gene sequence: CDR1 MNHEY, CDR2 SMNVEV (reference sequence). This CDR3 reads CASSGRGGALETQYF. The DNA for the CDR3 is TGTGCCAGCAGTGGCAGGGGGGGGGCCTTAGAGACCCAGTACTTC.

With respect to this clonotype: At one boundary the junction diverges from the germline segment, which might be a read error. This chain joins TRBV2 and TRBJ1-5; 7 nucleotides match TRBD1. Germline V gives CDR1 SNHLY, CDR2 FYNNEI. The CDR3 covers 14 residues. The CDR3 DNA reads TGTGCCAGCAATGAAGGACAGGGCAATCAGCCCCAGCATTTT. This gives the protein CASNEGQGNQPQHF.

The chain carries TRBV28 and TRBJ2-5, with D maybe TRBD1 (6 bases). This CDR3 contains 14 residues. The V end lost 6 bases, the J end lost 1 base, and 12 bases lay between the germline ends. Per germline, CDR1 MDHEN and CDR2 SYDVKM. As DNA, the CDR3 is TGTGCCAGCAGCCCGGGACAACCCCAAGAGACCCAGTACTTC. It translates to CASSPGQPQETQYF.

The chain couples TRBV6-2 or TRBV6-3 to TRBJ2-7; possible D gene TRBD2, 5 bases. CDR1 is MNHEY, CDR2 SVGEGT, per germline. This CDR3 is built from 14 residues. V lost 0 bases, J lost 3 bases, and 9 bases lay in between. CDR3 loop: CASSYSDGVYEQYV. The CDR3 coding sequence is TGTGCCAGCAGTTACTCTGACGGGGTCTACGAGCAGTACGTC.

The J gene is TRBJ1-2, the V gene TRBV12-3 or TRBV12-4; TRBD1 might be the D (5 bases). V lost 1 base to trimming and J lost 8 bases, with 20 bases between them. The CDR3 has 16 residues. The CDR3 reads CASSLDHRGAVGGYTF. CDR3 coding DNA: TGTGCCAGCAGTTTAGACCATCGGGGCGCGGTGGGGGGCTACACCTTC.

V and J are TRBV7-6 and TRBJ2-3, with 8 bases lining up with TRBD2. J gave up 6 bases and V 5 bases, and 13 bases lay outside the gene matches. Per the germline V gene, CDR1 is SGHVS and CDR2 is FNYEAQ. This CDR3 comprises 16 residues. CDR3 residues: CASSPLAGPHPDTQYF. The CDR3 nucleotides are TGTGCCAGCAGCCCCCTAGCGGGCCCCCATCCGGATACGCAGTATTTT.